This TCR beta chain was captured by sequencing in a study of graft-versus-host responses after intestinal transplantation (dated by TCRdb to 2020 to 2022). In the study overall: Recipients received multivisceral, liver-intestinal, or isolated intestinal transplants. Anti-thymocyte globulin induction was given to all recipients, followed by maintenance tacrolimus and steroids for approximately 3 years. Graft-versus-host and host-versus-graft alloreactive T cell clones were tracked in the graft, circulation and bone marrow after intestinal transplantation using bulk TCR-beta CDR3 sequencing. To identify alloreactive clones, pre-transplant mixed lymphocyte reaction products were sequenced and compared with unstimulated pre-transplant donor and recipient T cells. The cohort enrolled about two dozen intestinal transplant recipients, one of whom was a retransplant, and a few patients without pretransplant specimens were excluded. A peak of at least 4% donor T cells among recipient peripheral blood mononuclear cells was the definition used for donor T cell macrochimerism. Samples from a few later patients were sequenced in-house on an Illumina MiSeq with MiXCR processing rather than by the commercial service. General study outcomes and caveats: The relatively low number and heterogeneity of intestinal transplant patients limited the conclusions. Early after transplant, peak levels of circulating GvH clones were found to be associated with declines in HvG clones. In the allografts of patients with donor T cell macrochimerism, GvH to HvG T cell clonal ratios were high. GvH clones were detected in recipient bone marrow, and some of these GvH clones were observed earlier in ileal mucosa or blood, consistent with an intestinal mucosal origin.

To isolate intraepithelial and lamina propria lymphocytes from graft specimens, dithiothreitol, EDTA incubations and collagenase D digestion were used. Bulk TCR-beta sequencing was performed on serial intestinal graft biopsy specimens collected as late as 600 days after transplant. On this clone: The specificity of this receptor is unknown. At one of its ends the junction is not consistent with the germline gene, which may arise from a read error.

Counted from cysteine to phenylalanine, this CDR3 has 12 amino acids. Only CDR3 DNA is held: 36 bases, read in frame from base 1. The germline V gene (reference sequence) specifies LNHNV as CDR1 and YYDKDF as CDR2. Libraries were built with the immunoSEQ multiplex PCR assay. For most patients, high-throughput TCR-beta CDR3 sequencing of genomic DNA was performed by Adaptive Biotechnologies. Processing in the source paper ran as follows. TCR sequencing data for roughly 18 patients were retrieved from Adaptive's ImmunoSEQ software; a few other patients were processed with MiXCR and VDJtools. Because the origin of CDR3 nucleotide sequences shared between donor and recipient could not be assigned, those sequences were removed. To count as alloreactive, a clone needed at least 2-fold expansion over unstimulated cells and a minimum CFSE-low frequency of 0.002% (template counts) or 0.001% (read counts). Clones were considered mappable if detected in sequenced pre-transplant spleen, lymph node, or MLR CFSE-low populations of the donor or recipient. Cumulative frequency of alloreactive clones was calculated as a percentage of all sequences weighted by copy number. TCRdb carries this immuneACCESS record with in-frame sequences only. Its versions omit some clonotypes, under half of them owing to an unresolved V gene in the studies checked, with the rest unexplained. The V and J calls and clone size were taken over from that table, and D and trimming were inferred from the DNA. This sample gives tens of thousands of clones in total; about nine tenths of them show up just once. The top ten clonotypes cover approximately 1.7% of the sample.

The clonotype comes from a human patient who received an intestinal transplant, so some T cells may come from the graft donor. This chain is built from TRBV15 and TRBJ1-2, and perhaps TRBD1 as D gene, on 6 matching bases. This material consisted of ileum tissue, taken approximately 370 days after transplant. CDR3 protein: CATSRDRGGDFF. The bases are TGTGCCACCAGCAGAGATAGGGGGGGCGATTTCTTC.